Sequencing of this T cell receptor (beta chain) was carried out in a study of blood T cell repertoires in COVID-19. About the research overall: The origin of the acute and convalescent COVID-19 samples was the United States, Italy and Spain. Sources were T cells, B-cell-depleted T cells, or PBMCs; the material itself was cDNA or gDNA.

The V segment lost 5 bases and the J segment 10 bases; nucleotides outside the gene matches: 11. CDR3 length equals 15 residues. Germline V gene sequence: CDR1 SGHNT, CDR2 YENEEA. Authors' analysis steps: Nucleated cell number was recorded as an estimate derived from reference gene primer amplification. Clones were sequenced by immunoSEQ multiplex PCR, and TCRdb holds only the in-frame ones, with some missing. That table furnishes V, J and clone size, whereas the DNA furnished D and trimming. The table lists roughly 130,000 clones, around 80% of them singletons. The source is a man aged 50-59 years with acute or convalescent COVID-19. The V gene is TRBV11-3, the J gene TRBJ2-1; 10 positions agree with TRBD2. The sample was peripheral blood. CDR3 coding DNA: TGTGCCAGCAGCAACCTAGTAGCGGGGGGAGGGGAGCAGTTCTTC. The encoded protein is CASSNLVAGGGEQFF.